The rows below give T cell receptor beta chains drawn from one sample of a study of CXCR3-negative and CXCR3-positive naive CD8 T cells. TCRdb re-called the 5' RACE reads and gives one entry per CDR3 protein, without DNA. In all, the sample yields 65,000 to 95,000 distinct CDR3 sequences. The sequenced material came from naive CXCR3- CD8+ T cells from blood. The receptors stem from a human donor in good health. Some clones in this sample may be carry-over from other donors' samples. Both conserved end residues are part of each CDR3.

J	length	V	CDR3
TRBJ1-2	15	TRBV24-1	CATSDSTGTNYGYTF
TRBJ2-4	15	TRBV3-1	CASRDVGRAKNIQYF
TRBJ2-2	18	TRBV9	CASSDPRDGGGRTGELFF
TRBJ2-5	14	TRBV12-3/TRBV12-4	CASSGTGPQETQYF
TRBJ2-7	15	TRBV7-2	CASSFWTSGTYEQYF
TRBJ2-3	16	TRBV29-1	CSVEDLGLESTDTQYF
TRBJ2-1	15	TRBV4-1	CASSQVLAGYNEQFF
TRBJ2-2	14	TRBV25-1	CASSESGGTGELFF
TRBJ2-1	16	TRBV4-1	CASSQDKGRVYNEQFF
TRBJ2-2	12	TRBV27	CASSFLSGELFF
TRBJ2-7	15	TRBV20-1	CSARDFPGGSYEQYF
TRBJ2-7	14	TRBV27	CASRTSGLDYEQYF
TRBJ1-1	16	TRBV28	CASSFPGLGPNTEAFF
TRBJ2-5	13	TRBV7-9	CASSPHSQETQYF
TRBJ2-3	14	TRBV12-3/TRBV12-4	CASSSLAGVQTQYF
TRBJ2-1	15	TRBV9	CASSVGGQAGNEQFF
TRBJ2-1	15	TRBV7-3	CASSPVGGSSDEQFF
TRBJ2-3	12	TRBV29-1	CSVDGGDRGVHF
TRBJ2-4	15	TRBV20-1	CSAESSGIAENIQYF
TRBJ2-5	12	TRBV29-1	CSVVRPGETQYF
TRBJ1-1	14	TRBV29-1	CSTGQGGAATEAFF
TRBJ2-7	16	TRBV7-6	CASSPGTGGTSYEQYF
TRBJ2-2	14	TRBV6-6	CASSPDTETGELFF
TRBJ1-1	16	TRBV4-3	CASSQDPGGSNTEAFF